This TCR beta chain was identified in a study of T cell responses to AZD1222 COVID-19 vaccine. Study observations and caveats: Repertoires in all cases were sampled only once the peak T cell response had passed. Spike was spanned by vaccine-associated CD4 TCRs, which were dominant at 160-218 and 743-854.

A word on this clone: What it recognizes is unknown.

The data were produced by immunoSEQ multiplex PCR, yet TCRdb's version contains in-frame clones alone and is incomplete. The data hold some 83,000 clones, with approximately 91% observed a single time. The CDR3 runs 14 residues. V shed 0 bases and J shed 5 bases, with 11 bases lying between them. CDR1 SGHNT and CDR2 YYREEE come from the germline V gene (reference sequence). Material: peripheral blood, obtained 28 days after the second AZD1222 dose. The sequence derives from an adult who received the AZD1222 COVID-19 vaccine. The chain joins TRBV5-4 to TRBJ1-1, with D perhaps TRBD1 (6 bases). CDR3 sequence (DNA): TGTGCCAGCAGCTTGGAACAGGGTTGGACTGAAGCTTTCTTT. Residues: CASSLEQGWTEAFF.